The clone carrying this T cell receptor beta chain was counted between two and nine times. Germline V lookup: CDR1 SGHNT, CDR2 YYREEE (reference sequence). Unmatched junction bases numbered 7, after V lost 2 bases and J lost 2 bases. The CDR3 runs 16 residues. The library was built from around 0.4 ug RNA with molecular barcoded adaptors for alpha/delta and beta/gamma chains. MiXCR was run by TCRdb on the reads, yielding one entry per CDR3 protein. Among 100,000 to 150,000 distinct CDR3 sequences listed, roughly 13% were seen once. The data derive from a study of read filtering for tumor transcriptome and immune sequencing.

Specimen: a population of CD138-negative cells sorted from bone marrow. The chain links TRBV5-4 to TRBJ2-3; 8 positions match TRBD2. The receptor was derived from a donor at least 40 years old with multiple myeloma. As DNA, the CDR3 is TGTGCCAGCAGCTTCGGAGCGGGAGCCAACACAGATACGCAGTATTTT. It specifies CASSFGAGANTDTQYF.